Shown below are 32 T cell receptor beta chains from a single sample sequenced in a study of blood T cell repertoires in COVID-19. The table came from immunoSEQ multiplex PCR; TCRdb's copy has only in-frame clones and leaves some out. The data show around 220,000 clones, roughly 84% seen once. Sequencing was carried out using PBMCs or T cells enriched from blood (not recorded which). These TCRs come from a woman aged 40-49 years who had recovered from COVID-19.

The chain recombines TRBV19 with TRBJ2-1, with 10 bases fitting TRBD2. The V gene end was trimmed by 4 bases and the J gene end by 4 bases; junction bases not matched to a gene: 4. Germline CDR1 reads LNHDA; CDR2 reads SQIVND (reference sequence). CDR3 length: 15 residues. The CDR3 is CASSTQAGGYNEQFF. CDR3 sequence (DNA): TGTGCCAGTAGTACCCAAGCGGGAGGGTACAATGAGCAGTTCTTC.

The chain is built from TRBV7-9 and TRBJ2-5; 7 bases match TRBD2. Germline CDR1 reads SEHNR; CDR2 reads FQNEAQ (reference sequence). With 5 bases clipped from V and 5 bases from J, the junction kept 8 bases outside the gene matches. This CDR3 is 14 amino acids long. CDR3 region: CASSTSGRTETQYF. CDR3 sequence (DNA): TGTGCCAGCAGCACTTCCGGGAGGACGGAGACCCAGTACTTC.

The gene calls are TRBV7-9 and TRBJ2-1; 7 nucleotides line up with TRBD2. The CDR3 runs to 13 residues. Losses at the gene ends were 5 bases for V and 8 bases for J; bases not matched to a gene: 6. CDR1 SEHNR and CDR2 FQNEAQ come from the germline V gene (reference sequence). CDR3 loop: CASSGDYIDEQFF. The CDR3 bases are TGTGCCAGCAGCGGGGACTATATCGATGAGCAGTTCTTC.

The CDR3 nucleotides read TGTGCCAGCAGCCAATATACTAGCGGTCCCCCACCGTATTTT. Translating gives CASSQYTSGPPPYF. The chain couples TRBV7-3 to TRBJ2-3, with 8 nucleotides matching TRBD2. This CDR3 comprises 14 residues. The V gene end was trimmed by 5 bases and the J gene end by 14 bases; junction bases not matched to a gene: 15. Looked up from germline, CDR1 is SGHTA and CDR2 is FQGTGA.

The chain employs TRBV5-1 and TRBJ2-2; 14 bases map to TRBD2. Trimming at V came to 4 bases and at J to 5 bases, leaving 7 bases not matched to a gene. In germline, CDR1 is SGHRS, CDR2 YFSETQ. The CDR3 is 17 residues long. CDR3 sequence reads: CASSPGTSGRLTGELFF. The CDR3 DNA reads TGCGCCAGCAGCCCCGGGACTAGCGGGAGATTAACCGGGGAGCTGTTTTTT.

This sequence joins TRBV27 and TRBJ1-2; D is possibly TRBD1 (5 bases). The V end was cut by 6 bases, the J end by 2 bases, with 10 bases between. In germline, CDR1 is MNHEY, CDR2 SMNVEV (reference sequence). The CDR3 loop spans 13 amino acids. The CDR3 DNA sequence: TGTGCCAGCAGCCCGGACACCAACTATGGCTACACCTTC. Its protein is CASSPDTNYGYTF.

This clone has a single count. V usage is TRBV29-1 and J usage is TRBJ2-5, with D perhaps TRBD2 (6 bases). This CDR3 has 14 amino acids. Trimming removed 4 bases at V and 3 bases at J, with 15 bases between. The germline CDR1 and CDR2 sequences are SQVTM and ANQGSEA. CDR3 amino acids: CSVVEGGVEETQYF. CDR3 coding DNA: TGCAGCGTTGTCGAAGGAGGGGTCGAAGAGACCCAGTACTTC.

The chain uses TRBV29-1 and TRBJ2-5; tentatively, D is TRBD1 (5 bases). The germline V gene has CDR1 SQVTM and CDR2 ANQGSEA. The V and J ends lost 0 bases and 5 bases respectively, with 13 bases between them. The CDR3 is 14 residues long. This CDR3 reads CSVEESDSPETQYF. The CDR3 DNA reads TGCAGCGTTGAAGAGTCAGACAGTCCTGAGACCCAGTACTTC.

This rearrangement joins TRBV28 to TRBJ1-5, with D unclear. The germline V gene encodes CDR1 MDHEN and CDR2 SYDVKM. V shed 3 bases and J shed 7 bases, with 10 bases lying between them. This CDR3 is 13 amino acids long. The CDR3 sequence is CASSFMVRQPQHF. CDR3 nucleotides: TGTGCCAGCAGTTTTATGGTACGGCAGCCCCAGCATTTT.

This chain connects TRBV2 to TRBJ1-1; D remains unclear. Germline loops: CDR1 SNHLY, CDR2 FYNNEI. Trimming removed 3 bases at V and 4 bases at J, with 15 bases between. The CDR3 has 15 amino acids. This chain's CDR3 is CASSDQALFGTEAFF. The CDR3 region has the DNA TGTGCCAGCAGTGACCAGGCTCTCTTTGGCACTGAAGCTTTCTTT.

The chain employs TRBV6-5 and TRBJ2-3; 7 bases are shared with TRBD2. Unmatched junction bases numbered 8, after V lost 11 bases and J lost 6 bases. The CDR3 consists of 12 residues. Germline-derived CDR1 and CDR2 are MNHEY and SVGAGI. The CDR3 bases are TGTGCCGGGGGGGTAATACCTGATACGCAGTATTTT. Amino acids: CAGGVIPDTQYF.

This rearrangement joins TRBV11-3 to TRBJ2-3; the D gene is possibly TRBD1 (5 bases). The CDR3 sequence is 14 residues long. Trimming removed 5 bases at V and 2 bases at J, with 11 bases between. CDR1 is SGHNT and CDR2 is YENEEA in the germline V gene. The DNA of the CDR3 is TGTGCCAGCAGCCCTGGACACTACACAGATACGCAGTATTTT. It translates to CASSPGHYTDTQYF.

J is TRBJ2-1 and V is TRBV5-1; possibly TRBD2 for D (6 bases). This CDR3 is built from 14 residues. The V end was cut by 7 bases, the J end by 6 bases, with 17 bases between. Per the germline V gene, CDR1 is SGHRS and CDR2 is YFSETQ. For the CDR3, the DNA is TGCGCCAGCGGCCGCGGGGAATCCCCCAATGAGCAGTTCTTC. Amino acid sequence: CASGRGESPNEQFF.

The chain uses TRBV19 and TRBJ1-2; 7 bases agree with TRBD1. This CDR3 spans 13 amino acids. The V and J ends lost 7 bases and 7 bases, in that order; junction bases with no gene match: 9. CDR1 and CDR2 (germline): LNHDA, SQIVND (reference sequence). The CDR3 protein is CASNLAQGGGYTF. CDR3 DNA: TGTGCCAGTAACCTTGCCCAGGGGGGTGGCTACACCTTC.

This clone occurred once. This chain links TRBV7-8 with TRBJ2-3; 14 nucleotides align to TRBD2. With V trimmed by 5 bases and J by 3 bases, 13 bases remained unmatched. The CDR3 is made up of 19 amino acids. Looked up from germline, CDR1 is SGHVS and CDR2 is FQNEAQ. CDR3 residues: CASSPTHRLAGGRTDTQYF. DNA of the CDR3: TGTGCCAGCAGCCCCACCCATCGACTAGCGGGAGGGCGGACAGATACGCAGTATTTT.

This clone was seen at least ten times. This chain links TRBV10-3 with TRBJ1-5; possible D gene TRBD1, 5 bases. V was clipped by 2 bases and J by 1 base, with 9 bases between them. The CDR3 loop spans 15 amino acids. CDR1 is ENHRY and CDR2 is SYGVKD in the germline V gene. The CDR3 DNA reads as TGTGCCATCAGTGAGCAGGGATGGAGCAATCAGCCCCAGCATTTT. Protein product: CAISEQGWSNQPQHF.

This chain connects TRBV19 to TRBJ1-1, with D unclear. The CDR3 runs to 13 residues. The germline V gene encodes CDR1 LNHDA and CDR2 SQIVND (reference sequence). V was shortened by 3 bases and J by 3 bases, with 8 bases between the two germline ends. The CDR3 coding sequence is TGTGCCAGTAGTATCGACGGGTACACTGAAGCTTTCTTT. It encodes CASSIDGYTEAFF.

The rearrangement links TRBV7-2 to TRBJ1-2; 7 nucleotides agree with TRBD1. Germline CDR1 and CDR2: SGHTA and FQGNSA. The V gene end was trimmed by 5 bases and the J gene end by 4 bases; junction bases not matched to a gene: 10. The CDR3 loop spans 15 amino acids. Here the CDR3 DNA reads TGTGCCAGCAGCCTAACAGGGGCGGGGGGCTATGGCTACACCTTC. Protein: CASSLTGAGGYGYTF.

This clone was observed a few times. The CDR3 DNA sequence: TGTGCCAGCATGAGCAGGGAAGCCGGGGAGCTGTTTTTT. It translates to CASMSREAGELFF. The rearrangement links TRBV12-3 or TRBV12-4 to TRBJ2-2, with D maybe TRBD1 (5 bases). V lost 7 bases, J lost 6 bases, and 12 bases lay in between. The CDR3 consists of 13 residues.

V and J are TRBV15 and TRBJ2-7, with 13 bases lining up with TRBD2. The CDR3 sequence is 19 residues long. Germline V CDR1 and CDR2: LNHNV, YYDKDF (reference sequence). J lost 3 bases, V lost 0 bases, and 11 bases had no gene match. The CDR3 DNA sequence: TGTGCCACCAGCAGAGATGCAGGACTAGCGGGAGAGACATACTACGAGCAGTACTTC. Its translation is CATSRDAGLAGETYYEQYF. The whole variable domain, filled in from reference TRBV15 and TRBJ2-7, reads DAMVIQNPRYQVTQFGKPVTLSCSQTLNHNVMYWYQQKSSQAPKLLFHYYDKDFNNEADTPDNFQSRRPNTSFCFLDIRSPGLGDTAMYLCATSRDAGLAGETYYEQYFGPGTRLTVT.

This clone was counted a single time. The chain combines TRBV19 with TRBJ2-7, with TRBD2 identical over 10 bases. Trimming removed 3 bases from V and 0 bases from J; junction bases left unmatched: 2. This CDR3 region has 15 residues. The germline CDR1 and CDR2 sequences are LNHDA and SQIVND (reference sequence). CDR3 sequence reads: CASSMASGSSYEQYF. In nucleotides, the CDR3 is TGTGCCAGTAGTATGGCTAGCGGGAGCTCCTACGAGCAGTACTTC.

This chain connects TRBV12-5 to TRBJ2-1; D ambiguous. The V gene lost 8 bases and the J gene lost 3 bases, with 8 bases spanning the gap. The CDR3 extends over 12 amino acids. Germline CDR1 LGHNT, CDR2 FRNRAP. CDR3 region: CASRGGYNEQFF. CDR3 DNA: TGTGCTAGTCGCGGCGGCTACAATGAGCAGTTCTTC.

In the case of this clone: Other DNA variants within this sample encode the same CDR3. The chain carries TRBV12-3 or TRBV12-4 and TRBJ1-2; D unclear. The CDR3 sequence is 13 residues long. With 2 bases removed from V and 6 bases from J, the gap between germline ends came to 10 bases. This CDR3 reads CASSLSGHNGYTF. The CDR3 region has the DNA TGTGCCAGCAGTTTAAGTGGGCATAATGGCTACACCTTC.

The CDR3 protein is CASSQAGGSGSGEQYF. The DNA for the CDR3 is TGTGCCAGCAGCCAAGCAGGGGGTAGCGGGAGTGGGGAGCAGTACTTC. This sequence joins TRBV4-2 and TRBJ2-7, with 9 bases lining up with TRBD2. CDR1 and CDR2 from the germline V gene are LGHNA and YNFKEQ. V gave up 1 base and J gave up 7 bases; unmatched junction bases: 11. This CDR3 comprises 16 residues.

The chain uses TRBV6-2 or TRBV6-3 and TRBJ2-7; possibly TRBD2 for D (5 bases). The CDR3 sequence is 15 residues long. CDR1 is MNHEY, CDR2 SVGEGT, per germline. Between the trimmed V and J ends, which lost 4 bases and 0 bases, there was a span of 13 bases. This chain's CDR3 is CASSFLPGSSYEQYV. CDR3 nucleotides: TGTGCCAGCAGTTTTTTACCTGGGAGCTCCTACGAGCAGTACGTC.

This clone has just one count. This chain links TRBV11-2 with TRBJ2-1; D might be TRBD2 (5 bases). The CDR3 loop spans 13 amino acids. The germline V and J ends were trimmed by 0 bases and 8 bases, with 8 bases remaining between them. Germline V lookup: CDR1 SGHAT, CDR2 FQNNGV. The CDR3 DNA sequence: TGTGCCAGCAGCTTAGAGTTTAGCGATGAGCAGTTCTTC. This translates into CASSLEFSDEQFF. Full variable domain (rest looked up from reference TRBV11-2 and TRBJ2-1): EAGVAQSPRYKIIEKRQSVAFWCNPISGHATLYWYQQILGQGPKLLIQFQNNGVVDDSQLPKDRFSAERLKGVDSTLKIQPAKLEDSAVYLCASSLEFSDEQFFGPGTRLTVL.

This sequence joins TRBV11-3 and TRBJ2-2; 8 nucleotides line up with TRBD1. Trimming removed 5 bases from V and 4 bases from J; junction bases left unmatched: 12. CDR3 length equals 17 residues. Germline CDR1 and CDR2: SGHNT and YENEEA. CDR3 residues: CASSPGAGRGLTGELFF. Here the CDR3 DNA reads TGTGCCAGCAGCCCGGGAGCTGGCAGGGGGCTCACCGGGGAGCTGTTTTTT.

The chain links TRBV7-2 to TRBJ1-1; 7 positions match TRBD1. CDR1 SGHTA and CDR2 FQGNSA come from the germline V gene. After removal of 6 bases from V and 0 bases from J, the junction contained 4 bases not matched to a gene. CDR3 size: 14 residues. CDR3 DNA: TGTGCCAGCAGGGGGGGACAGTTGAACACTGAAGCTTTCTTT. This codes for CASRGGQLNTEAFF.

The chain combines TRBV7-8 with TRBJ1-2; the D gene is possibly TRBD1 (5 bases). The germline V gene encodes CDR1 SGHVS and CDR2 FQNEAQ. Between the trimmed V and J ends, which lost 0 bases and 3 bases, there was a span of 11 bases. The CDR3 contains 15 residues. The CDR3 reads CASSLAGFRDYGYTF. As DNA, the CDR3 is TGTGCCAGCAGCTTAGCAGGTTTCAGGGACTATGGCTACACCTTC.

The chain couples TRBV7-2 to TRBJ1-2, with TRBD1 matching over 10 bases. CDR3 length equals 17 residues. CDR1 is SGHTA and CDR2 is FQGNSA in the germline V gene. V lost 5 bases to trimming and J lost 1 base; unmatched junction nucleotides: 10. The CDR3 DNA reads TGTGCCAGCAGCCCTTCGACAGGGGGCTTCGTTAACTATGGCTACACCTTC. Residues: CASSPSTGGFVNYGYTF.

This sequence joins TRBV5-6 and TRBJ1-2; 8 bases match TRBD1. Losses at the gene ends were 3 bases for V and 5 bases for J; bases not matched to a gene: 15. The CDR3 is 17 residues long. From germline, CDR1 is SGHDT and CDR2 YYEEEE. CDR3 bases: TGTGCCAGCAGCTCCCTGACACGAGGACAGGGTCTGTATGGCTACACCTTC. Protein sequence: CASSSLTRGQGLYGYTF.

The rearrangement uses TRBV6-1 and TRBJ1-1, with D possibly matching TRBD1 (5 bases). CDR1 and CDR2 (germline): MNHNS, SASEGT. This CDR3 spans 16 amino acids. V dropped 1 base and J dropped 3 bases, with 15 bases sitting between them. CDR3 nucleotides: TGTGCCAGCAGTGAAGGGGCAGGGAAACCGTACACTGAAGCTTTCTTT. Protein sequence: CASSEGAGKPYTEAFF.